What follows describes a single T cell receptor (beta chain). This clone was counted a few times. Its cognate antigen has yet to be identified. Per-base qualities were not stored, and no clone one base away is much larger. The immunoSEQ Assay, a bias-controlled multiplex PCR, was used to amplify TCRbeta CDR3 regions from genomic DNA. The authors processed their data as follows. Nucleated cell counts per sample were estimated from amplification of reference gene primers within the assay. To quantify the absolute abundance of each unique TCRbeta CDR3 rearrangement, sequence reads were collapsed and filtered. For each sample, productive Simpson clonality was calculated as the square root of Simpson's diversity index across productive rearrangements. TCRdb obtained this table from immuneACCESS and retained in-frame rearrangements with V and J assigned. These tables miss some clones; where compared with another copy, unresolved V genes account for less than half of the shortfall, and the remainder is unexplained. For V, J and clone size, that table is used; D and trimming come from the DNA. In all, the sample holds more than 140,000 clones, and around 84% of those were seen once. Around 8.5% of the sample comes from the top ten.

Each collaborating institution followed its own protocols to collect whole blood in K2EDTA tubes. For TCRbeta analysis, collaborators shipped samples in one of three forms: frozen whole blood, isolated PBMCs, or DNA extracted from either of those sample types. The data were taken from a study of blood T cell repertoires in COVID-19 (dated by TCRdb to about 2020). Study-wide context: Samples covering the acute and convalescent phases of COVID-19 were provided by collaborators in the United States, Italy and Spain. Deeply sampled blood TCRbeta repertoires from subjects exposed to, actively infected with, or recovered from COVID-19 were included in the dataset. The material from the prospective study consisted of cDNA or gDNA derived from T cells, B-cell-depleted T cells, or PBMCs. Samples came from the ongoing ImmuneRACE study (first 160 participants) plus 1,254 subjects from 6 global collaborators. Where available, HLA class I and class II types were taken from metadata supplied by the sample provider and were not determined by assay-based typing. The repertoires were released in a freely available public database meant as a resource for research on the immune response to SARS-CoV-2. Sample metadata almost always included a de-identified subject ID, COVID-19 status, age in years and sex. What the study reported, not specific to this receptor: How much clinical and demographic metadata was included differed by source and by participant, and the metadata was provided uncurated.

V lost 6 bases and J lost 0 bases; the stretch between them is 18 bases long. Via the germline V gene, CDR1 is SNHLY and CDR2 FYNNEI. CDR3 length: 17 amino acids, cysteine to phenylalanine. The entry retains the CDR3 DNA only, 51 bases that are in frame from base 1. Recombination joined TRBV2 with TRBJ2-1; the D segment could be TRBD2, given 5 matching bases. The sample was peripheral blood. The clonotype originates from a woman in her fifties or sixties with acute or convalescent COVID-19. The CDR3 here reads CASSPSLRRSSYNEQFF. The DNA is TGTGCCAGCAGCCCAAGCTTGCGGAGGAGCTCCTACAATGAGCAGTTCTTC.